Below, 9 T cell receptor beta chains from the same sample are listed, as sequenced in a study of T cell repertoires in cytomegalovirus infection. Their cognate antigens are unknown. One entry per CDR3 protein results from TCRdb running MiXCR on the reads. Here the sample spans tens of thousands of distinct CDR3 sequences, more than 25% being singletons. Sequenced material: CD8+ T cells from cultured PBMCs, taken from culture after CMV antigen stimulation. The receptor source for this set is a human donor in good health (CMV status not recorded). Some clones in this sample may be carry-over from other donors' samples.

The chain links TRBV11-2 to TRBJ2-1; D remains unclear. The V gene's germline CDR1 is SGHAT and CDR2 FQNNGV. This CDR3 spans 13 amino acids. Deletions cut 4 bases from V and 5 bases from J, with 9 bases between. The CDR3 reads CASSSTANNEQFF. The CDR3 DNA is TGTGCCAGCAGCTCAACAGCGAACAATGAGCAGTTCTTC.

This clonotype has at least ten counts. V is TRBV6-6 and J is TRBJ1-2, with D maybe TRBD1 (5 bases). The germline V gene has CDR1 MNHNY and CDR2 SVGAGI (reference sequence). V gave up 4 bases and J gave up 4 bases, with 16 bases separating them. This CDR3 contains 15 residues. The CDR3, as DNA: TGTGCCAGCAGTTCCGGACAAGTCACACCCTATGGCTACACCTTC. Translating gives CASSSGQVTPYGYTF.

The J gene is TRBJ2-2, the V gene TRBV29-1; D tentatively fits TRBD1 or TRBD2 (7 bases each). CDR3 length: 14 residues. Germline V gene lookup returns CDR1 SQVTM and CDR2 ANQGSEA. V was trimmed by 3 bases and J by 5 bases, leaving 13 bases between them. The CDR3 loop reads CSVDQGGATGELFF. The DNA of the CDR3 is TGCAGCGTTGACCAGGGGGGGGCTACCGGGGAGCTGTTTTTT.

V usage is TRBV24-1 and J usage is TRBJ2-3; TRBD2 matches 9 bases. The V and J ends lost 2 bases and 5 bases, in that order; junction bases with no gene match: 7. Looked up from germline, CDR1 is KGHDR and CDR2 is SFDVKD. CDR3 length: 16 amino acids. In nucleotides, the CDR3 is TGTGCCACCAGTGATTCGTCTAGCGGGGTTAGAGATACGCAGTATTTT. Translated, it gives CATSDSSSGVRDTQYF.

This clonotype occurred once. The chain combines TRBV28 with TRBJ1-5, with 10 bases fitting TRBD1. CDR1 MDHEN and CDR2 SYDVKM come from the germline V gene. Trimming at V came to 5 bases and at J to 8 bases, leaving 9 bases not matched to a gene. The CDR3 runs 15 residues. CDR3 residues: CASSPTTGGVKPQHF. CDR3 DNA: TGTGCCAGCAGTCCGACGACAGGGGGCGTCAAGCCCCAGCATTTT.

J is TRBJ2-7 and V is TRBV12-3 or TRBV12-4; D remains unclear. Trimming took off 1 base at V and 2 bases at J, with 9 bases between the two ends. This CDR3 spans 14 amino acids. CDR3 sequence: CASSLGANTYEQYF. Written as DNA, the CDR3 is TGTGCCAGCAGTTTAGGGGCGAACACCTACGAGCAGTACTTC.

V gene TRBV12-3 or TRBV12-4 combines with J gene TRBJ1-6, with 10 nucleotides matching TRBD1. Germline trimming cut 2 bases from V and 6 bases from J; bases unmatched to any gene: 1. The CDR3 contains 15 residues. The CDR3 protein is CASSLWDRGNSPLHF. CDR3 coding DNA: TGTGCCAGCAGTTTATGGGACAGGGGTAATTCACCCCTCCACTTT.

The chain combines TRBV7-9 with TRBJ2-7, with D hard to call. The V and J ends lost 1 base and 5 bases respectively, with 6 bases between them. Germline lookup yields CDR1 SEHNR and CDR2 FQNEAQ (reference sequence). The CDR3 runs to 12 residues. Here the CDR3 DNA reads TGTGCCAGCAGCTTAGGGGAAAACGAGCAGTACTTC. Translated, it gives CASSLGENEQYF.

V is TRBV6-2 or TRBV6-3 and J is TRBJ2-1; 12 positions agree with TRBD2. V trimming: 0 bases; J trimming: 7 bases; junction bases outside the gene matches: 4. CDR3 length equals 16 residues. The germline V gene encodes CDR1 MNHEY and CDR2 SVGEGT. This CDR3 reads CASSYSASGRANEQFF. Here the CDR3 DNA reads TGTGCCAGCAGTTACTCGGCTAGCGGGAGGGCGAATGAGCAGTTCTTC.